Following are 17 T cell receptor beta chains from one sample sequenced in a study of cytomegalovirus exposure and HLA in healthy donors. Vbeta (60) and Jbeta (13) primers were used in the PCR. The method was immunoSEQ multiplex PCR; TCRdb's version includes in-frame clones alone and lacks a portion of them. The repertoire holds about 150,000 clones, with 73% as singletons. Material: PBMCs. These receptors were taken from a woman younger than 35 in good health and CMV-seropositive.

This clone occurred a few times. The rearrangement joins TRBV6-5 to TRBJ2-7; 7 bases match TRBD1. The length of the CDR3 is 11 residues. The ends lost 4 bases at V and 6 bases at J; junction bases unmatched: 0. The germline V gene has CDR1 MNHEY and CDR2 SVGAGI. The CDR3 protein is CASSSGGEQYF. The CDR3 DNA reads TGTGCCAGCAGTTCAGGGGGCGAGCAGTACTTC.

V and J are TRBV4-3 and TRBJ2-7; a weak D match, TRBD1 (6 bases). The CDR3 extends over 15 amino acids. Germline lookup yields CDR1 LGHNA and CDR2 YSLEER. Trimming removed 0 bases at V and 2 bases at J, with 11 bases between. CDR3 nucleotides: TGCGCCAGCAGCCAAGAACTACAGGGAACCTACGAGCAGTACTTC. Protein: CASSQELQGTYEQYF.

This clone has more than one count but fewer than ten. The chain combines TRBV5-1 with TRBJ2-2; TRBD2 agrees at 7 bases. Germline V gene data show CDR1 as SGHRS and CDR2 as YFSETQ. V shed 4 bases, J shed 2 bases, and the junction held 5 bases outside the gene matches. This CDR3 contains 15 residues. The CDR3 sequence is CASSRGGVNTGELFF. CDR3 DNA sequence: TGCGCCAGCAGCCGCGGGGGAGTCAACACCGGGGAGCTGTTTTTT.

The gene calls are TRBV7-9 and TRBJ2-6; D not certain. The CDR3 is 11 amino acids. The V gene's germline CDR1 is SEHNR and CDR2 FQNEAQ (reference sequence). Written as DNA, the CDR3 is TGTTCCTACTCTGGGGCCAACGTCCTGACTTTC. Protein product: CSYSGANVLTF.

The CDR3 protein is CASSLAGGVTDTQYF. The CDR3 nucleotides read TGTGCCAGCAGCCTAGCGGGGGGGGTCACAGATACGCAGTATTTT. The V and J genes are TRBV5-6 and TRBJ2-3, with TRBD2 matching 12 bases. Unmatched junction bases numbered 2, after V lost 4 bases and J lost 2 bases. CDR1 SGHDT and CDR2 YYEEEE come from the germline V gene. The CDR3 covers 15 residues.

A note on this clone: One junction end does not reproduce the germline sequence, and a read error may be involved. V usage is TRBV7-9 and J usage is TRBJ1-4; D is unclear. The CDR3 length is 15 residues. Germline-derived CDR1 and CDR2 are SEHNR and FQNEAQ (reference sequence). CDR3 nucleotide sequence: TGTTCCAGCAGCTTAGGATCAGGAATCAATGAAAAACTGTTTTTT. Its protein product is CSSSLGSGINEKLFF.

V and J are TRBV5-4 and TRBJ1-4; 10 nucleotides agree with TRBD1. J lost 0 bases, V lost 0 bases, and 5 bases had no gene match. CDR3 length: 18 residues. Germline-derived CDR1 and CDR2 are SGHNT and YYREEE (reference sequence). CDR3 sequence reads: CASSLERGQGTTNEKLFF. CDR3 coding DNA: TGTGCCAGCAGCTTGGAAAGGGGACAGGGGACAACTAATGAAAAACTGTTTTTT.

This clone was observed once. The chain couples TRBV2 to TRBJ2-5, with a possible D match to TRBD2 (5 bases). CDR1 SNHLY and CDR2 FYNNEI come from the germline V gene. Trimming took 6 bases from V and 5 from J, leaving 16 bases between them. The CDR3 extends over 14 amino acids. The CDR3 protein is CASSPIPTTETQYF. CDR3 bases: TGTGCCAGCAGCCCCATCCCGACTACGGAGACCCAGTACTTC.

This clone has only one observation. J is TRBJ1-2 and V is TRBV29-1; D is undetermined. The CDR3 covers 14 residues. The germline V gene has CDR1 SQVTM and CDR2 ANQGSEA. V lost 2 bases and J lost 6, with 16 bases in between. The CDR3 is CSVEYGGVGNGYTF. CDR3 bases: TGCAGCGTTGAATACGGAGGTGTTGGGAATGGCTACACCTTC. Complete variable domain (other parts from reference TRBV29-1 and TRBJ1-2): SAVISQKPSRDICQRGTSLTIQCQVDSQVTMMFWYRQQPGQSLTLIATANQGSEATYESGFVIDKFPISRPNLTFSTLTVSNMSPEDSSIYLCSVEYGGVGNGYTFGSGTRLTVV.

This sequence joins TRBV9 and TRBJ1-6; weak D call: TRBD1 (5 bases). The V gene's germline CDR1 is SGDLS and CDR2 YYNGEE. CDR3 length: 16 amino acids. Trimming pared 3 bases from V and 9 bases from J, leaving 19 bases between. The CDR3 loop is CASSGGAAALSSPLHF. CDR3 nucleotides: TGTGCCAGCAGCGGCGGGGCCGCTGCTCTAAGTTCACCCCTCCACTTT.

V and J are TRBV2 and TRBJ2-2; D perhaps matches TRBD2 (6 bases). V was clipped by 4 bases and J by 1 base, with 13 bases between them. The CDR3 contains 16 residues. Germline loops: CDR1 SNHLY, CDR2 FYNNEI. CDR3 amino acids: CASSAGTYLNTGELFF. The CDR3 region has the DNA TGTGCCAGCAGTGCTGGGACTTACTTGAACACCGGGGAGCTGTTTTTT.

This chain links TRBV27 with TRBJ2-1; D perhaps matches TRBD1 (5 bases). Per the germline V gene, CDR1 is MNHEY and CDR2 is SMNVEV (reference sequence). V lost 5 bases and J lost 0, with 17 bases in between. This CDR3 is built from 17 residues. The CDR3 DNA sequence: TGTGCCAGCAGTCGCAGCCAGGGCATACTCTCCTACAATGAGCAGTTCTTC. This gives the protein CASSRSQGILSYNEQFF.

The V gene is TRBV5-1, the J gene TRBJ2-7, with no clear D. Germline CDR1 reads SGHRS; CDR2 reads YFSETQ. This CDR3 is built from 14 residues. V was shortened by 0 bases and J by 6 bases, with 13 bases between the two germline ends. This CDR3 reads CASSLARLPVEQYF. The CDR3 DNA sequence: TGCGCCAGCAGCTTGGCGAGGCTACCCGTCGAGCAGTACTTC. Full variable domain (outside the CDR3, taken from reference TRBV5-1 and TRBJ2-7): KAGVTQTPRYLIKTRGQQVTLSCSPISGHRSVSWYQQTPGQGLQFLFEYFSETQRNKGNFPGRFSGRQFSNSRSEMNVSTLELGDSALYLCASSLARLPVEQYFGPGTRLTVT.

As for this clone: This sample also contains other DNA sequences that code for the same CDR3. The chain employs TRBV6-5 and TRBJ1-1, with D perhaps TRBD1 (5 bases). V lost 0 bases to trimming and J lost 3 bases, with 11 bases between them. Germline values: CDR1 MNHEY, CDR2 SVGAGI. The CDR3 totals 15 residues. CDR3 protein: CASSYSKRGDTEAFF. The CDR3 coding sequence is TGTGCCAGCAGTTACTCGAAGCGGGGGGACACTGAAGCTTTCTTT.

This rearrangement joins TRBV30 to TRBJ1-1; TRBD1 matches at 7 bases. The trim removed 8 bases at V and 0 bases at J, leaving 3 bases unmatched. CDR1 and CDR2 (germline): GTSNPN, SVGIG (reference sequence). This CDR3 spans 12 amino acids. CDR3 bases: TGTGCCCGGGACAGAATGAACACTGAAGCTTTCTTT. Translated, it gives CARDRMNTEAFF.

The chain combines TRBV19 with TRBJ1-1, with D perhaps matching TRBD1 (5 bases). The CDR3 covers 13 residues. V gave up 6 bases and J gave up 1 base, with 9 bases separating them. Germline CDR1 and CDR2: LNHDA and SQIVND (reference sequence). CDR3 DNA sequence: TGTGCCAGTAGCTTCACAGGGAACACTGAAGCTTTCTTT. It codes for CASSFTGNTEAFF.

V and J are TRBV6-1 and TRBJ2-3, with 10 bases identical to TRBD2. This CDR3 comprises 17 residues. Germline V CDR1 and CDR2: MNHNS, SASEGT. With V trimmed by 0 bases and J by 2 bases, 5 bases remained unmatched. CDR3 DNA: TGTGCCAGCAGTGAAGCGGGTACTAGCGGGGTCACAGATACGCAGTATTTT. Residues: CASSEAGTSGVTDTQYF.